One sample yielded the 9 T cell receptor beta chains listed below, sequenced in a study of regulatory T cells in long-lasting Graves disease. Building of the TCR beta libraries involved iRepertoire HTBI primers and Arm-PCR of CDR3 regions. TCRdb re-derived calls from the multiplex PCR reads in MiXCR, one entry per CDR3 protein. The repertoire consists of roughly 430,000 distinct CDR3 sequences, with roughly 17% occurring once and the leading ten covering roughly a tenth. Described time point: newly diagnosed GD, antithyroid drugs for less than 3 months. PBMC-derived RNA was used for the TCR library. This sample also belongs to another study, concerning T cells in Graves' hyperthyroidism and ophthalmopathy.

The starting material was peripheral blood mononuclear cells (PBMCs), obtained at new diagnosis, from a patient treated with antithyroid drugs. These receptors all stem from a woman in her 30s with Graves disease.

Ten or more counts support this clonotype. The chain joins TRBV10-3 to TRBJ1-1, with 11 bases fitting TRBD1. The CDR3 has 17 residues. The germline V gene has CDR1 ENHRY and CDR2 SYGVKD. V shed 3 bases and J 1 base; nucleotides not matched to a gene: 7. CDR3 DNA sequence: TGTGCCATCAGTGAACGGACAGGGGGCACGGGGAACACTGAAGCTTTCTTT. It yields the protein CAISERTGGTGNTEAFF.

This clonotype was seen many times. The chain uses TRBV18 and TRBJ1-1, with D possibly being TRBD1 (5 bases). The CDR3 is made up of 15 amino acids. The V gene's germline CDR1 is KGHSH and CDR2 LQKENI. Trimming pared 4 bases from V and 2 bases from J, leaving 14 bases between. The DNA of the CDR3 is TGTGCCAGCTCACAGGGGTTGGGGACCAACACTGAAGCTTTCTTT. Its protein is CASSQGLGTNTEAFF.

This clonotype was detected many times. This sequence joins TRBV27 and TRBJ2-3; TRBD2 might be the D (6 bases). Trimming took off 3 bases at V and 12 bases at J, with 13 bases between the two ends. This CDR3 region has 12 residues. CDR1 is MNHEY, CDR2 SMNVEV, per germline (reference sequence). This CDR3 is CASSFGGTRQYF. The CDR3 DNA reads as TGTGCCAGCAGTTTTGGAGGGACTCGACAGTATTTT.

In regard to this clonotype: A much more abundant neighbour one base away suggests this may be a read error. The rearrangement uses TRBV11-1 and TRBJ2-2; possible D gene TRBD2, 5 bases. The CDR3 spans 14 residues. In germline, CDR1 is SGHAT, CDR2 FQDESV (reference sequence). CDR3 nucleotides: TGTGCCAGCAGCTCTAACACAGACACCGGGGAGCTGCTTTTT. This sequence encodes CASSSNTDTGELLF.

This clonotype was counted ten times or more. This rearrangement joins TRBV11-2 to TRBJ2-3, with D unresolved. Germline values: CDR1 SGHAT, CDR2 FQNNGV. This CDR3 has 15 residues. V gave up 1 base and J gave up 4 bases, with 12 bases separating them. CDR3 amino acids: CASSLAVGVADTQYF. The DNA for the CDR3 is TGTGCCAGCAGCTTAGCGGTGGGTGTCGCAGATACGCAGTATTTT.

The chain couples TRBV6-5 to TRBJ2-5; D remains unclear. The V end was cut by 2 bases, the J end by 3 bases, with 13 bases between. CDR3 length: 15 residues. Germline V gives CDR1 MNHEY, CDR2 SVGAGI. The CDR3 loop reads CASSYGHLRKETQYF. As DNA, the CDR3 is TGTGCCAGCAGTTACGGTCATTTGCGTAAAGAGACCCAGTACTTC.

This clonotype showed up many times. J is TRBJ2-2 and V is TRBV28; D may be TRBD1 (5 bases). Per germline, CDR1 MDHEN and CDR2 SYDVKM. This CDR3 region has 14 residues. V dropped 3 bases and J dropped 6 bases, with 11 bases sitting between them. Written as DNA, the CDR3 is TGTGCCAGCAGTTTTCCCAGGGTTCCCGGGGAGCTGTTTTTT. Protein: CASSFPRVPGELFF.

This clonotype was seen many times. The chain joins TRBV20-1 to TRBJ2-7, with D possibly TRBD2 on 6 matching bases. Trimming removed 4 bases at V and 5 bases at J, with 18 bases between. The CDR3 is 14 residues long. Germline V lookup: CDR1 DFQATT, CDR2 SNEGSKA (reference sequence). CDR3 sequence (DNA): TGCAGTGCTAAGACCCTAGGCGGGACCGACGAGCAGTACTTC. The encoded protein is CSAKTLGGTDEQYF.

There are many counts of this clonotype. The CDR3 protein is CSARVSFWGRGNYGYTF. DNA of the CDR3: TGCAGTGCTAGAGTCTCTTTCTGGGGTCGGGGCAACTATGGCTACACCTTC. The chain uses TRBV20-1 and TRBJ1-2; a weak D match, TRBD1 (5 bases). CDR3 length: 17 amino acids. The germline CDR1 and CDR2 sequences are DFQATT and SNEGSKA (reference sequence). The V end was cut by 1 base, the J end by 2 bases, with 20 bases between.